Listed here is a single T cell receptor beta chain. Its specificity is unknown. The data were taken from a study of STAT5B mutations in CD4+ large granular lymphocyte leukemia. Study as a whole: Healthy donors showed HLA-associated enrichment of the CDR3 'QG' motif.

The CDR3 has 14 residues. Trimming at V came to 0 bases and at J to 3 bases, leaving 2 bases not matched to a gene. Germline V gene lookup returns CDR1 GTSNPN and CDR2 SVGIG (reference sequence). Produced via immunoSEQ multiplex PCR; TCRdb's table is partial and in-frame only. This sample carries tens of thousands of clones, less than 75% of them seen once, and the ten largest clones take approximately 0.43%. Overall study findings and caveats: CD4-sorted patient repertoires seemed more clonal than healthy CD4+ repertoires. Compared with healthy controls (2/35), patient top clones favored TRBV06 (8/27).

The TCR originated in a human donor in good health. The specimen sequenced was CD4+ T cells from blood buffy coats. The chain employs TRBV30 and TRBJ2-7; 10 bases are shared with TRBD1. CDR3: CAWSVRDRGYEQYF. For the CDR3, the DNA is TGTGCCTGGAGTGTTCGGGACAGGGGCTACGAGCAGTACTTC. Full variable domain (rest looked up from reference TRBV30 and TRBJ2-7): SQTIHQWPATLVQPVGSPLSLECTVEGTSNPNLYWYRQAAGRGLQLLFYSVGIGQISSEVPQNLSASRPQDRQFILSSKKLLLSDSGFYLCAWSVRDRGYEQYFGPGTRLTVT.